This T cell receptor beta chain was identified during a study of T cell responses to AZD1222 COVID-19 vaccine. Study context: Pooled together were second doses at about 4 or about 12 weeks.

A note on this clone: Its antigen is unidentified.

Study results and limitations: As reported, nearly half of all spike-specific TCRs target variant regions that are unmutated. With dominance at 160-218 and 743-854, vaccine-associated CD4 TCRs spanned spike. Spike-specific TCR breadth and depth both grew after two AZD1222 doses.

Repertoires were generated with immunoSEQ multiplex PCR, while TCRdb's copy carries only in-frame clones and drops some. The data hold some 110,000 clones, with around 89% observed a single time. The CDR3 is made up of 14 amino acids. V was trimmed by 5 bases and J by 2 bases, leaving 13 bases between them. The V gene's germline CDR1 is SGHTA and CDR2 FQGNSA. This TCR was recovered from an adult in good health. This chain links TRBV7-2 with TRBJ2-7; D gene uncertain. The source was peripheral blood, collected on day 0 of AZD1222 vaccination. Here the CDR3 reads CASSPRPGAYEQYF. The CDR3 DNA is TGTGCCAGCAGCCCAAGACCTGGGGCCTACGAGCAGTACTTC.